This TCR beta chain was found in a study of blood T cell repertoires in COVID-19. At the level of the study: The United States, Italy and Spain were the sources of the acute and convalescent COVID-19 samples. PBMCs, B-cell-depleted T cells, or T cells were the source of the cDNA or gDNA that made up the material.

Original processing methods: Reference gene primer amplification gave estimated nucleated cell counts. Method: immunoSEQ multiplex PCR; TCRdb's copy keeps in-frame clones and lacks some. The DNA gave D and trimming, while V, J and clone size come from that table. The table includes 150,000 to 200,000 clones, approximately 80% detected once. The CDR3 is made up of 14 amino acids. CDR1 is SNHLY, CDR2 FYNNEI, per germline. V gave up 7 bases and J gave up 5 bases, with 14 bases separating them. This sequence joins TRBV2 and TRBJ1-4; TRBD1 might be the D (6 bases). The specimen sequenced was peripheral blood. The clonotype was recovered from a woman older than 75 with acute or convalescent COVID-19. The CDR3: CASNGRTDNEKLFF. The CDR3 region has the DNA TGTGCCAGCAACGGGAGGACAGACAATGAAAAACTGTTTTTT. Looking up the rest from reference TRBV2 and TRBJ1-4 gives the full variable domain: EPEVTQTPSHQVTQMGQEVILRCVPISNHLYFYWYRQILGQKVEFLVSFYNNEISEKSEIFDDQFSVERPDGSNFTLKIRSTKLEDSAMYFCASNGRTDNEKLFFGSGTQLSVL.